The 24 T cell receptor beta chains below all came from one sample that was sequenced in a study of blood T cell repertoires in COVID-19. Data came from immunoSEQ multiplex PCR; TCRdb stores just in-frame clones and leaves some out. The data hold hundreds of thousands of clones, with 70% to 90% observed a single time. Sequencing input: PBMCs or T cells enriched from blood (not recorded which). Source of these receptors: a woman between 45 and 60 years old in a cohort exposed to, infected with or recovered from COVID-19 (not recorded which).

The J gene is TRBJ1-1, the V gene TRBV4-3; tentative D call: TRBD1 (5 bases). The CDR3 extends over 17 amino acids. V was cut by 0 bases and J by 5 bases, with 19 bases left in between. In germline, CDR1 is LGHNA, CDR2 YSLEER. CDR3 region: CASSQDDSRGSGTEAFF. Written as DNA, the CDR3 is TGCGCCAGCAGCCAAGATGATAGTAGGGGTTCAGGGACTGAAGCTTTCTTT.

J is TRBJ2-1 and V is TRBV18; tentatively, D is TRBD1 (5 bases). From germline, CDR1 is KGHSH and CDR2 LQKENI. The germline V and J ends were trimmed by 1 base and 8 bases, with 9 bases remaining between them. This CDR3 has 13 residues. The CDR3 loop reads CASSPRGPDEQFF. CDR3 DNA: TGTGCCAGCTCACCACGGGGCCCGGATGAGCAGTTCTTC. Variable domain in full (rest from reference TRBV18 and TRBJ2-1): NAGVMQNPRHLVRRRGQEARLRCSPMKGHSHVYWYRQLPEEGLKFMVYLQKENIIDESGMPKERFSAEFPKEGPSILRIQQVVRGDSAAYFCASSPRGPDEQFFGPGTRLTVL.

The chain has TRBV4-1 and TRBJ2-7; D is undetermined. The V end lost 1 base, the J end lost 2 bases, and 9 bases lay between the germline ends. This CDR3 region has 14 residues. Germline loops: CDR1 MGHRA, CDR2 YSYEKL. In DNA, the CDR3 is TGCGCCAGCAGCCAAGCATGGCCCACCTACGAGCAGTACTTC. Its translation is CASSQAWPTYEQYF.

The CDR3 DNA reads as TGTGCCAGCAGCTTAGGGACAGGGGTGAGGAACAATGAGCAGTTCTTC. This translates into CASSLGTGVRNNEQFF. V usage is TRBV7-2 and J usage is TRBJ2-1; 9 bases line up with TRBD1. The J segment lost 5 bases and the V segment lost 1 base, leaving 6 bases of the junction unmatched. The CDR3 spans 16 residues. CDR1 and CDR2 (germline): SGHTA, FQGNSA. The full variable domain, with the rest looked up from reference TRBV7-2 and TRBJ2-1, is GAGVSQSPSNKVTEKGKDVELRCDPISGHTALYWYRQSLGQGLEFLIYFQGNSAPDKSGLPSDRFSAERTGGSVSTLTIQRTQQEDSAVYLCASSLGTGVRNNEQFFGPGTRLTVL.

This chain joins TRBV4-1 and TRBJ2-4; TRBD2 is a possible D gene (6 bases). The V end was cut by 2 bases, the J end by 5 bases, with 7 bases between. This CDR3 is built from 13 residues. From germline, CDR1 is MGHRA and CDR2 YSYEKL. The CDR3 loop is CASSQWGENIQYF. The DNA of the CDR3 is TGCGCCAGCAGCCAATGGGGGGAAAACATTCAGTACTTC.

This clone was seen repeatedly, ten times or more. This chain links TRBV15 with TRBJ2-2; D uncertain. CDR3 size: 15 residues. Germline loops: CDR1 LNHNV, CDR2 YYDKDF (reference sequence). Trimming removed 0 bases from V and 6 bases from J, with 11 bases in between. The CDR3 nucleotides read TGTGCCACCAGCAGAGATATCCTCCGGTCCGGGGAGCTGTTTTTT. Translation gives CATSRDILRSGELFF.

CDR3 DNA: TGTGCCATATCCGGAGTCGACAGGGCCTACGAGCAGTACTTC. Protein sequence: CAISGVDRAYEQYF. This chain links TRBV2 with TRBJ2-7, with 7 bases lining up with TRBD1. The V and J ends lost 10 bases and 2 bases, in that order; junction bases with no gene match: 11. Germline lookup yields CDR1 SNHLY and CDR2 FYNNEI. This CDR3 contains 14 residues.

This clone has a single count. This chain links TRBV11-2 with TRBJ2-3; the D gene is possibly TRBD2 (5 bases). Germline loops: CDR1 SGHAT, CDR2 FQNNGV. Between the trimmed V and J ends, which lost 8 bases and 0 bases, there was a span of 15 bases. The CDR3 sequence is 15 residues long. In DNA, the CDR3 is TGTGCCAGCTCGAGAGGGCAGTTTAGCACAGATACGCAGTATTTT. Encoded protein: CASSRGQFSTDTQYF.

The chain links TRBV9 to TRBJ1-1, with TRBD1 as a possible D gene (5 bases). Between the trimmed V and J ends, which lost 4 bases and 4 bases, there was a span of 17 bases. This CDR3 comprises 15 residues. The germline V gene encodes CDR1 SGDLS and CDR2 YYNGEE. In nucleotides, the CDR3 is TGTGCCAGCAGCAAAGATTCCAGGGAGGGCACTGAAGCTTTCTTT. Translating it yields CASSKDSREGTEAFF.

This clone was detected only once. The CDR3 bases are TGCAGCGTTGCACTTACTAGCGGGGGTTCCAACAATGAGCAGTTCTTC. It yields the protein CSVALTSGGSNNEQFF. The chain combines TRBV29-1 with TRBJ2-1, with TRBD2 matching over 11 bases. CDR1 is SQVTM, CDR2 ANQGSEA, per germline. Losses at the gene ends were 4 bases for V and 5 bases for J; bases not matched to a gene: 10. CDR3 length: 16 amino acids.

This clone was counted once. The V gene is TRBV7-9, the J gene TRBJ2-1; 10 nucleotides line up with TRBD2. Trimming cost V 0 bases and J 10 bases; bases outside gene matches: 9. The CDR3 runs to 16 residues. From germline, CDR1 is SEHNR and CDR2 FQNEAQ (reference sequence). CDR3 residues: CASSLATAGGLKEQFF. In nucleotides, the CDR3 is TGTGCCAGCAGCTTAGCCACAGCGGGGGGGCTTAAGGAGCAGTTCTTC.

This clone is a singleton in its sample. This sequence joins TRBV12-3 or TRBV12-4 and TRBJ1-1, with D maybe TRBD1 (5 bases). With 7 bases removed from V and 2 bases from J, the gap between germline ends came to 11 bases. The CDR3 totals 13 residues. The DNA of the CDR3 is TGTGCCAGCATTTGGGGGGTTAACACTGAAGCTTTCTTT. Its translation: CASIWGVNTEAFF.

This clone was picked up a small number of times. The rearrangement joins TRBV4-1 to TRBJ1-1, with D unresolved. The length of the CDR3 is 13 residues. V lost 2 bases, J lost 11 bases, and 15 bases lay in between. Germline V CDR1 and CDR2: MGHRA, YSYEKL. CDR3 coding DNA: TGCGCCAGCAGCCAACCCTTTGAGGGAGACGCTTTCTTT. Translated, it gives CASSQPFEGDAFF.

The V call is TRBV5-8, the J call TRBJ2-3; 8 bases are a match to TRBD1. Germline V gives CDR1 SGHTS, CDR2 YDEGEE. Unmatched junction bases numbered 5, after V lost 0 bases and J lost 2 bases. This CDR3 comprises 16 residues. The CDR3 coding sequence is TGTGCCAGCAGCTTGGCGGGACAGGACCTCACAGATACGCAGTATTTT. As protein: CASSLAGQDLTDTQYF.

The rearrangement joins TRBV4-2 to TRBJ2-4; D might be TRBD2 (5 bases). Germline loops: CDR1 LGHNA, CDR2 YNFKEQ. CDR3 length: 17 amino acids. V dropped 0 bases and J dropped 0 bases, with 12 bases sitting between them. CDR3 DNA: TGTGCCAGCAGCCAAGATGGGAGACTCCTAGCCAAAAACATTCAGTACTTC. Translated: CASSQDGRLLAKNIQYF.

The CDR3 reads CASREQGGGTEAFF. As DNA, the CDR3 is TGTGCCAGCAGAGAACAGGGCGGGGGGACTGAAGCTTTCTTT. The V call is TRBV6-6, the J call TRBJ1-1; D is possibly TRBD1 (6 bases). The CDR3 contains 14 residues. Trimming took off 6 bases at V and 5 bases at J, with 16 bases between the two ends. Germline V lookup: CDR1 MNHNY, CDR2 SVGAGI (reference sequence).

This chain connects TRBV28 to TRBJ1-4, with D perhaps TRBD1 (6 bases). Trimming pared 5 bases from V and 3 bases from J, leaving 10 bases between. There are 14 residues in the CDR3. Germline CDR1 MDHEN, CDR2 SYDVKM. As DNA, the CDR3 is TGTGCCAGCAGTCTACAGGGATCTAATGAAAAACTGTTTTTT. Protein sequence: CASSLQGSNEKLFF.

V gene TRBV6-5 combines with J gene TRBJ2-1; D might be TRBD1 (5 bases). Trimming left V 6 bases short and J 6 bases short, with 12 bases between. Germline lookup yields CDR1 MNHEY and CDR2 SVGAGI. The CDR3 covers 13 residues. CDR3 sequence: CASSPGFSNEQFF. The CDR3 DNA sequence: TGTGCCAGCAGCCCAGGGTTTTCCAATGAGCAGTTCTTC.

The chain joins TRBV27 to TRBJ1-1, with a weak D call TRBD1 (5 bases). The germline V gene encodes CDR1 MNHEY and CDR2 SMNVEV (reference sequence). There are 15 residues in the CDR3. V dropped 3 bases and J dropped 0 bases, with 11 bases sitting between them. This CDR3 is CASSLGGIMNTEAFF. CDR3 bases: TGTGCCAGCAGTTTGGGGGGGATCATGAACACTGAAGCTTTCTTT.

The rearrangement uses TRBV2 and TRBJ2-1; D not certain. Trimming stripped 4 bases from V and 0 bases from J, with 10 bases between. This CDR3 has 15 residues. Germline V gene data show CDR1 as SNHLY and CDR2 as FYNNEI. CDR3 sequence reads: CASSGDSSSYNEQFF. CDR3 nucleotide sequence: TGTGCCAGCAGTGGCGACTCGAGCTCCTACAATGAGCAGTTCTTC.

The rearrangement uses TRBV5-6 and TRBJ1-2, with TRBD1 identical over 8 bases. This CDR3 region has 16 residues. Looked up from germline, CDR1 is SGHDT and CDR2 is YYEEEE. V shed 4 bases, J shed 4 bases, and the junction held 12 bases outside the gene matches. CDR3 sequence: CASSPALGQDFYGYTF. DNA of the CDR3: TGTGCCAGCAGCCCGGCCCTGGGACAGGACTTCTATGGCTACACCTTC.

The chain carries TRBV6-2 or TRBV6-3 and TRBJ1-1; no definite D call. This CDR3 comprises 14 residues. The V gene lost 2 bases and the J gene lost 10 bases, with 17 bases spanning the gap. The germline gives CDR1 MNHEY, CDR2 SVGEGT. CDR3 nucleotide sequence: TGTGCCAGCAGTTACGATCTCTCGAGGCTAGCAGCTTTCTTT. It codes for CASSYDLSRLAAFF.

The chain employs TRBV29-1 and TRBJ1-1; D perhaps matches TRBD1 (5 bases). This CDR3 is built from 16 residues. V dropped 7 bases and J dropped 2 bases, with 23 bases sitting between them. CDR1 and CDR2 (germline): SQVTM, ANQGSEA. The CDR3 reads CSAARGGVSLNTEAFF. Written as DNA, the CDR3 is TGCAGCGCGGCGAGGGGAGGGGTCTCCCTTAACACTGAAGCTTTCTTT.

The chain has TRBV6-2 or TRBV6-3 and TRBJ1-2; 7 bases agree with TRBD1. Germline loops: CDR1 MNHEY, CDR2 SVGEGT. The V segment lost 6 bases and the J segment 2 bases; nucleotides outside the gene matches: 6. The CDR3 loop spans 14 amino acids. The CDR3 loop reads CASSHRDSNYGYTF. The CDR3 DNA reads as TGTGCCAGCAGCCACCGGGACAGCAACTATGGCTACACCTTC.